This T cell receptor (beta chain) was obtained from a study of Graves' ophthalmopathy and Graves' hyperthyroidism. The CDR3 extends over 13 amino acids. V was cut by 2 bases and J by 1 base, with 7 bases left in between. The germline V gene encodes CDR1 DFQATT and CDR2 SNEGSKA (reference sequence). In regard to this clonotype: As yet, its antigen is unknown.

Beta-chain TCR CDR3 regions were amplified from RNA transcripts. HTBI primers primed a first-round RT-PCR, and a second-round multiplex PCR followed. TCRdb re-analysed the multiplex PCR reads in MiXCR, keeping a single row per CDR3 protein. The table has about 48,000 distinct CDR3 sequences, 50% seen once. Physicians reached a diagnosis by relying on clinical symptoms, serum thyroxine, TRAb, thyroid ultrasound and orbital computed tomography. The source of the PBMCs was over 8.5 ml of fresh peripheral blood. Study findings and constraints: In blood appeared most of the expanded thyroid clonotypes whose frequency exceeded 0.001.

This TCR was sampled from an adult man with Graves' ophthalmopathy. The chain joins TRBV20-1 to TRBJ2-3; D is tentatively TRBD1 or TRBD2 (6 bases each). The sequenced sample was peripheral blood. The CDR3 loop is CSARRGGTDTQYF. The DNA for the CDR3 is TGCAGTGCTAGAAGGGGGGGCACAGATACGCAGTATTTT.